These 24 T cell receptor beta chains were all obtained from the same sample, sequenced in a study of T-cell memory formation after mild COVID-19 (dated by TCRdb to the early 2020s). Library generation was performed with 5' RACE. Sequenced using an Illumina NovaSeq 6000. TCRdb trimmed the raw reads at Q25, called clones with MiXCR and kept productive beta chains. Rows with one shared CDR3 protein collapse into an entry with the most common genes and DNA. The sample records 200,000 to 300,000 distinct CDR3 sequences, 15% of which are singletons. Of the sample, more than 2% falls within the top ten clones. The sequenced sample was PBMCs or a T cell subset sorted from them (not recorded which). The source of these receptors is an adult woman who had mild COVID-19 (a few samples of this study predate the infection). The sample titles of this study are shuffled in the database, so cell type and time point are left out; the donor was told from shared clones.

This sequence joins TRBV3-1 and TRBJ2-1, with D unclear. Trimming shortened V by 6 bases and J by 9 bases, and 15 bases separated the two germline ends. The CDR3 totals 13 residues. Germline assignment: CDR1 LGHDT and CDR2 YNNKEL (reference sequence). The CDR3 DNA is TGTGCCAGCAGTGCGGCGGCTAGTTTTGAGCAGTTCTTC. As protein: CASSAAASFEQFF.

This clonotype was counted between two and nine times. The gene calls are TRBV12-3 or TRBV12-4 and TRBJ1-2; D gene unclear. Deletions cut 3 bases from V and 3 bases from J, with 23 bases between. There are 18 residues in the CDR3. CDR3 protein: CASSFIVSVLRGYYGYTF. DNA for the CDR3: TGTGCCAGCAGTTTTATAGTTTCGGTCCTTCGGGGTTACTATGGCTACACCTTC.

The sample holds a few counts of this clonotype. V and J are TRBV4-3 and TRBJ2-1; 12 bases fit TRBD2. Germline CDR1 reads LGHNA; CDR2 reads YSLEER. This CDR3 is built from 17 residues. The trim removed 0 bases at V and 5 bases at J, leaving 5 bases unmatched. CDR3 residues: CASSQDVTSGRNNEQFF. CDR3 nucleotides: TGCGCCAGCAGCCAAGATGTGACTAGCGGGAGAAACAATGAGCAGTTCTTC.

The chain uses TRBV12-3 or TRBV12-4 and TRBJ2-2, with a possible D match to TRBD2 (5 bases). The V and J ends lost 2 bases and 5 bases respectively, with 15 bases between them. The CDR3 extends over 16 amino acids. CDR3: CASSLITGSRTGELFF. As DNA, the CDR3 is TGTGCCAGCAGTTTAATCACGGGAAGCAGAACCGGGGAGCTGTTTTTT.

This clonotype was seen at least ten times. The chain has TRBV10-3 and TRBJ1-1; 7 bases match TRBD1. The germline CDR1 and CDR2 sequences are ENHRY and SYGVKD. Trimming at V came to 0 bases and at J to 4 bases, leaving 5 bases not matched to a gene. The CDR3 covers 15 residues. CDR3 DNA sequence: TGTGCCATCAGTGAGTCCCCGACAGGGAGCACTGAAGCTTTCTTT. Translating it yields CAISESPTGSTEAFF.

This clonotype was counted a few times. The genes are TRBV5-1 and TRBJ2-1; TRBD2 matches 8 bases. This CDR3 comprises 19 residues. Trimming removed 4 bases from V and 5 bases from J; junction bases left unmatched: 20. The germline gives CDR1 SGHRS, CDR2 YFSETQ. CDR3 in DNA: TGCGCCAGCAGCAGGACTATAAACGAGCGGGAGCACTACCACAATGAGCAGTTCTTC. Translated, it gives CASSRTINEREHYHNEQFF.

In this sample, this clonotype turned up a few times. The J gene is TRBJ2-1, the V gene TRBV7-8, with 12 nucleotides matching TRBD2. The CDR3 extends over 16 amino acids. From germline, CDR1 is SGHVS and CDR2 FQNEAQ. V lost 5 bases and J lost 7; bases outside the gene matches: 9. The CDR3, as DNA: TGTGCCAGCAGCCTGCAACTAGCGGGGGGTCAGAATGAGCAGTTCTTC. Protein sequence: CASSLQLAGGQNEQFF.

This clonotype turned up a few times. This rearrangement joins TRBV12-3 or TRBV12-4 to TRBJ2-3; D is possibly TRBD1 (5 bases). With 5 bases removed from V and 3 bases from J, the gap between germline ends came to 12 bases. This CDR3 is 14 amino acids long. The CDR3 loop is CASSPRKGTDTQYF. DNA for the CDR3: TGTGCCAGCAGTCCCCGTAAGGGGACAGATACGCAGTATTTT.

The V and J genes are TRBV5-6 and TRBJ2-3; 10 bases map to TRBD1. The germline CDR1 and CDR2 sequences are SGHDT and YYEEEE. CDR3 size: 16 residues. J was trimmed by 4 bases and V by 4 bases; bases with no gene match: 9. The CDR3 DNA reads TGTGCCAGCAGCCACAGGACAGGGGGACGGGCAGATACGCAGTATTTT. Translation gives CASSHRTGGRADTQYF.

This clonotype was seen at least ten times. This chain links TRBV7-9 with TRBJ2-7; no clear D gene. Trimming removed 1 base from V and 2 bases from J, with 18 bases in between. This CDR3 region has 17 residues. Germline V lookup: CDR1 SEHNR, CDR2 FQNEAQ (reference sequence). The CDR3 is CASSLGHQNIGAYEQYF. CDR3 coding DNA: TGTGCCAGCAGCTTAGGGCACCAGAATATTGGAGCCTACGAGCAGTACTTC.

The rearrangement links TRBV12-3 or TRBV12-4 to TRBJ2-7; D uncertain. Trimming removed 5 bases from V and 3 bases from J, with 11 bases in between. The CDR3 runs to 13 residues. DNA for the CDR3: TGTGCCAGCAGTGTGGACCTAATCTACGAGCAGTACTTC. Translating it yields CASSVDLIYEQYF.

The V gene is TRBV6-2 or TRBV6-3, the J gene TRBJ2-7; a possible D gene is TRBD2 (5 bases). The CDR3 length is 14 residues. Trimming removed 6 bases from V and 2 bases from J, with 14 bases in between. The germline gives CDR1 MNHEY, CDR2 SVGEGT. CDR3 sequence: CASRLQLGPYEQYF. The CDR3 DNA reads TGTGCCAGCAGACTCCAACTAGGCCCCTACGAGCAGTACTTC.

This clonotype was found many times. The chain couples TRBV5-5 to TRBJ2-1; 10 positions match TRBD2. Germline loops: CDR1 SGHKS, CDR2 YYEKEE (reference sequence). J gave up 4 bases and V 2 bases, and 9 bases lay outside the gene matches. The CDR3 runs to 17 residues. The CDR3 spells CASSFLGASGRYNEQFF. The CDR3 nucleotides read TGTGCCAGCAGCTTTTTGGGGGCTAGCGGGAGATACAATGAGCAGTTCTTC.

The chain recombines TRBV12-3 or TRBV12-4 with TRBJ2-5, with D unclear. The CDR3 is 12 amino acids. V was clipped by 1 base and J by 7 bases, with 7 bases between them. The CDR3 spells CASSLDPGTQYF. The CDR3 nucleotides read TGTGCCAGCAGTTTAGACCCAGGGACCCAGTACTTC.

This clonotype was seen a few times. The V and J genes are TRBV11-2 and TRBJ1-1; tentative D call: TRBD1 (5 bases). Trimming removed 3 bases at V and 0 bases at J, with 11 bases between. The CDR3 is 15 residues long. Germline loops: CDR1 SGHAT, CDR2 FQNNGV. This CDR3 is CASSFSTEMNTEAFF. For the CDR3, the DNA is TGTGCCAGCAGCTTCTCGACAGAGATGAACACTGAAGCTTTCTTT. The full variable domain, with the rest looked up from reference TRBV11-2 and TRBJ1-1, is EAGVAQSPRYKIIEKRQSVAFWCNPISGHATLYWYQQILGQGPKLLIQFQNNGVVDDSQLPKDRFSAERLKGVDSTLKIQPAKLEDSAVYLCASSFSTEMNTEAFFGQGTRLTVV.

The sample holds many counts of this clonotype. The chain joins TRBV9 to TRBJ2-7, with a weak D call TRBD1 (6 bases). The CDR3 consists of 15 residues. Germline V CDR1 and CDR2: SGDLS, YYNGEE. Trimming stripped 4 bases from V and 0 bases from J, with 14 bases between. CDR3 residues: CASSPRTDNSYEQYF. The CDR3 nucleotides read TGTGCCAGCAGCCCCCGGACAGACAACTCCTACGAGCAGTACTTC.

The chain is built from TRBV4-1 and TRBJ1-3; D uncertain. The CDR3 covers 15 residues. Germline values: CDR1 MGHRA, CDR2 YSYEKL. The V gene lost 5 bases and the J gene lost 0 bases, with 11 bases spanning the gap. Here the CDR3 DNA reads TGCGCCAGCAGCTTAGACACCAACTCTGGAAACACCATATATTTT. It yields the protein CASSLDTNSGNTIYF.

This clonotype showed up just a few times. The gene calls are TRBV20-1 and TRBJ2-7; a weak D match, TRBD2 (6 bases). This CDR3 contains 14 residues. The germline V gene has CDR1 DFQATT and CDR2 SNEGSKA (reference sequence). This CDR3 reads CGSKEGTSTYEQYF. In DNA, the CDR3 is TGCGGCTCAAAGGAGGGGACTTCGACCTACGAGCAGTACTTC.

This clonotype came up many times. The gene calls are TRBV5-1 and TRBJ2-5; 9 nucleotides align to TRBD1. V lost 4 bases and J lost 2; bases outside the gene matches: 9. The V gene's germline CDR1 is SGHRS and CDR2 YFSETQ. The CDR3 covers 16 residues. As DNA, the CDR3 is TGCGCCAGCAGCGTGGGAGGGACAGGGAATCAAGAGACCCAGTACTTC. It yields the protein CASSVGGTGNQETQYF.

This clonotype was detected ten times or more. V usage is TRBV4-2 and J usage is TRBJ2-7; 9 bases match TRBD2. Germline CDR1 and CDR2: LGHNA and YNFKEQ. Trimming at V came to 0 bases and at J to 5 bases, leaving 2 bases not matched to a gene. The CDR3 loop spans 14 amino acids. The CDR3 DNA follows: TGTGCCAGCAGCCAAGATTGGACTAGCGACGAGCAGTACTTC. Encoded protein: CASSQDWTSDEQYF.

This clonotype appeared many times. V gene TRBV12-3 or TRBV12-4 combines with J gene TRBJ1-1; D uncertain. CDR3 length equals 15 residues. With 0 bases removed from V and 0 bases from J, the gap between germline ends came to 8 bases. The CDR3, as DNA: TGTGCCAGCAGTTTAGCCGGCGGTATGAACACTGAAGCTTTCTTT. This translates into CASSLAGGMNTEAFF.

The chain combines TRBV24-1 with TRBJ2-3; 7 bases agree with TRBD1. CDR1 is KGHDR and CDR2 is SFDVKD in the germline V gene. Unmatched junction bases numbered 3, after V lost 3 bases and J lost 1 base. This CDR3 region has 15 residues. The CDR3 DNA follows: TGTGCCACCAGTGATACCGGGACAGGCACAGATACGCAGTATTTT. This codes for CATSDTGTGTDTQYF.

This clonotype showed up just a few times. CDR3 bases: TGTGCCAGCAGTCCGGGAAATTACTATGGCTACACCTTC. Translating it yields CASSPGNYYGYTF. The chain recombines TRBV12-3 or TRBV12-4 with TRBJ1-2, with unresolved D. The CDR3 covers 13 residues. Trimming took 5 bases from V and 3 from J, leaving 10 bases between them.

The V gene is TRBV20-1, the J gene TRBJ1-1; D gene ambiguous. This CDR3 has 11 residues. V lost 4 bases to trimming and J lost 0 bases, with 3 bases between them. The germline CDR1 and CDR2 sequences are DFQATT and SNEGSKA (reference sequence). The CDR3 loop is CSAKVNTEAFF. As DNA, the CDR3 is TGCAGTGCTAAAGTGAACACTGAAGCTTTCTTT.